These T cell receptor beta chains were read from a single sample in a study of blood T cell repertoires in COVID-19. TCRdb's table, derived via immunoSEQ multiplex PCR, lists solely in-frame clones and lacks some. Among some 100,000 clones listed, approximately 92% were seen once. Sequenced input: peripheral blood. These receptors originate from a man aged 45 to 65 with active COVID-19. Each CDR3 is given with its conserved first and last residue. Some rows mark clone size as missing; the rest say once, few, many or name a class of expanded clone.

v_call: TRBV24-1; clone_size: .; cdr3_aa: CATSDLMSGRDNEQFF
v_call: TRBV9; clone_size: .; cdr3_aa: CASSVVGAPDTQYF
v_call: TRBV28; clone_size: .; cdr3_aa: CASKKTGVHTEAFF
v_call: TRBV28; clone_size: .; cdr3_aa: CASSREGTYLSGANVLTF
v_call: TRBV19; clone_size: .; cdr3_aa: CASNLLGQGMTGELFF
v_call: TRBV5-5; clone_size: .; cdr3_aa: CASSLAGSPANQPQHF
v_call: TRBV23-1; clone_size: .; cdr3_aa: CASSQPDREEYEKLFF
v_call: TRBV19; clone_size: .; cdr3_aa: CASSMPTGQRPTGELFF
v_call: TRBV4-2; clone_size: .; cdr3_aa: CASSQDPGGLSGYTF
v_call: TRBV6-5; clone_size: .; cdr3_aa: CASSYPGETQYF
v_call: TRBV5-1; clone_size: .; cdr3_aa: CATAGAGGDEQYF
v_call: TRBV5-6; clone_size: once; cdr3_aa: CASTLRQGRGYTF
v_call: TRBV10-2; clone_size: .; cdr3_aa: CASTDRVGEQYF
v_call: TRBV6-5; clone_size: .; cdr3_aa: CASRWTQGGYTF
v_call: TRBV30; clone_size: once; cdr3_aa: CAWSLGGTGEQPQHF
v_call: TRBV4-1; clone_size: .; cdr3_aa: CASSQDSFSLHF
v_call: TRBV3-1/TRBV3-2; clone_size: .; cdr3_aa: CASSRTSGRAAKNIQYF
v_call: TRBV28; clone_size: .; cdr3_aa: CASSGTGGPYSNQPQHF
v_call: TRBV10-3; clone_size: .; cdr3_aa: CAAAGRLAGGETQYF
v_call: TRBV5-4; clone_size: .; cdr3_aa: CASSSSREGYEQYF
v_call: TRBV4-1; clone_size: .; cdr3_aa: CASSQAGQGVNIQYF
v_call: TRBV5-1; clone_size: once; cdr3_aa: CASSSEEGEKLFF
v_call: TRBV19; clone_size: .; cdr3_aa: CASSFRLAGSTDTQYF
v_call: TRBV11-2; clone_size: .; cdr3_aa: CASSILAGGGGELFF
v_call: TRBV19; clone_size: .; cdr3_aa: CASSRENGQPQHF
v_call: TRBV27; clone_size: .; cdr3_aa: CASSLSLLGGGAQIPKYF
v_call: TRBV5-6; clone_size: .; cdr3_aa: CASSAEREGTYEQYF
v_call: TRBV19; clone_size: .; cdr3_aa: CASSIGWLAGGYNEQFF
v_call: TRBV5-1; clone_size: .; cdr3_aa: CASSKLSGRALNEQFF